This entry lists 17 T cell receptor beta chains sequenced from one sample in a study of blood T cells in healthy people across ages. Together with a sample-barcoded 5' primer, a J-beta primer mix was included in a second PCR lasting about 6 to 11 cycles. TCRdb recomputed calls from the 5' RACE reads with MiXCR, one row per CDR3 protein. The sample lists about 680,000 distinct CDR3 sequences, 49% seen once, with around a third in the top ten. Sequences were obtained from blood. Receptors were obtained from a woman in her sixties or seventies in good health.

This chain joins TRBV20-1 and TRBJ2-7; 8 bases fit TRBD2. Germline V gives CDR1 DFQATT, CDR2 SNEGSKA (reference sequence). The length of the CDR3 is 15 residues. The CDR3 nucleotides are TGCAGCTCACGGATGGCGGGAGGCAGGGAGGGCGAGCAGTACTTC. The encoded protein is CSSRMAGGREGEQYF.

In this sample, this clonotype turned up a few times. This chain joins TRBV7-2 and TRBJ2-1; D is possibly TRBD1 or TRBD2 (5 bases each). Germline V gives CDR1 SGHTA, CDR2 FQGNSA. Trimming stripped 4 bases from V and 0 bases from J, with 16 bases between. This CDR3 has 17 residues. The CDR3 reads CASSSRTPRGSYNEQFF. The CDR3 DNA is TGTGCCAGCAGCTCACGGACACCGAGGGGCTCCTACAATGAGCAGTTCTTC.

This chain connects TRBV28 to TRBJ2-7; D is ambiguous. This CDR3 is built from 13 residues. CDR1 is MDHEN and CDR2 is SYDVKM in the germline V gene. The V gene lost 5 bases and the J gene lost 4 bases, with 12 bases spanning the gap. DNA of the CDR3: TGTGCCAGCAGTGCTGCAGGCTGGTACGAGCAGTACTTC. As protein: CASSAAGWYEQYF. Supplemented by reference TRBV28 and TRBJ2-7, the full variable domain reads DVKVTQSSRYLVKRTGEKVFLECVQDMDHENMFWYRQDPGLGLRLIYFSYDVKMKEKGDIPEGYSVSREKKERFSLILESASTNQTSMYLCASSAAGWYEQYFGPGTRLTVT.

The chain couples TRBV6-1 to TRBJ1-2; D possibly corresponds to TRBD1 (5 bases). Germline V gene lookup returns CDR1 MNHNS and CDR2 SASEGT. The CDR3 is 16 residues long. Trimming pared 8 bases from V and 4 bases from J, leaving 23 bases between. The CDR3, as DNA: TGTGCCAGCGGCGGTGGAGACAGCCATCCATCCTATGGCTACACCTTC. Translating it yields CASGGGDSHPSYGYTF.

There are a few counts of this clonotype. The genes are TRBV4-3 and TRBJ2-1; perhaps TRBD2 as D (6 bases). Germline loops: CDR1 LGHNA, CDR2 YSLEER. CDR3 length: 19 amino acids. The ends were cut back, 0 bases at V and 0 bases at J, with 18 bases in the middle. In DNA form, the CDR3 reads TGCGCCAGCAGCCAAGACGCCCCTGGCGGGGCCAGCTCCTACAATGAGCAGTTCTTC. This gives the protein CASSQDAPGGASSYNEQFF.

V and J are TRBV5-1 and TRBJ1-1, with D maybe TRBD1 (5 bases). This CDR3 contains 13 residues. With 4 bases removed from V and 3 bases from J, the gap between germline ends came to 10 bases. CDR1 and CDR2 (germline): SGHRS, YFSETQ. The CDR3 reads CASSVVGDTEAFF. The CDR3 bases are TGCGCCAGCAGCGTTGTAGGGGACACTGAAGCTTTCTTT.

This clonotype was observed a handful of times. The chain combines TRBV7-8 with TRBJ2-3; 14 positions agree with TRBD2. In germline, CDR1 is SGHVS, CDR2 FQNEAQ. The trim removed 1 base at V and 5 bases at J, leaving 8 bases unmatched. The CDR3 consists of 18 residues. The CDR3 DNA sequence: TGTGCCAGCAGCTTAGTTGGGACTAGCGGGAGCGGAAGAGATACGCAGTATTTT. It is translated as CASSLVGTSGSGRDTQYF.

In its sample, this clonotype was seen many times. The chain carries TRBV29-1 and TRBJ2-1; 7 nucleotides align to TRBD2. The V gene end was trimmed by 0 bases and the J gene end by 8 bases; junction bases not matched to a gene: 13. The CDR3 length is 16 residues. CDR1 and CDR2 from the germline V gene are SQVTM and ANQGSEA. In nucleotides, the CDR3 is TGCAGCGTTGAAGAGGGGGGGTATGGTGCCACCGATGAGCAGTTCTTC. Translating gives CSVEEGGYGATDEQFF.

This clonotype showed up just a few times. This chain uses TRBV2 with TRBJ2-1; no clear D gene. Germline values: CDR1 SNHLY, CDR2 FYNNEI. V was clipped by 6 bases and J by 2 bases, with 8 bases between them. This CDR3 has 13 amino acids. CDR3: CASRDDPYNEQFF. The CDR3 region has the DNA TGTGCCAGCAGGGATGACCCCTACAATGAGCAGTTCTTC.

The chain is built from TRBV6-5 and TRBJ1-2; weak D call: TRBD1 (6 bases). This CDR3 contains 11 residues. Trimming removed 7 bases from V and 7 bases from J, with 10 bases in between. Germline lookup yields CDR1 MNHEY and CDR2 SVGAGI. The CDR3 DNA reads TGTGCCAGCAAGGGGACACCTGGCTACACCTTC. The encoded protein is CASKGTPGYTF.

This clonotype was seen a handful of times. This chain connects TRBV7-2 to TRBJ2-7; D gene ambiguous. V lost 6 bases, J lost 2 bases, and 11 bases lay in between. CDR1 is SGHTA and CDR2 is FQGNSA in the germline V gene. CDR3 length: 13 amino acids. The CDR3 DNA reads TGTGCCAGCAGTGAAGGTACCACCTACGAGCAGTACTTC. Amino acid sequence: CASSEGTTYEQYF.

V and J are TRBV2 and TRBJ1-4; D is undetermined. CDR1 is SNHLY, CDR2 FYNNEI, per germline. This CDR3 has 12 residues. V lost 4 bases and J 8 bases, leaving 8 bases between the germline ends. The CDR3 DNA follows: TGTGCCAGCAGTGTTTTGGGGGAAAAACTGTTTTTT. This translates into CASSVLGEKLFF. The full variable domain, completed using reference TRBV2 and TRBJ1-4, is EPEVTQTPSHQVTQMGQEVILRCVPISNHLYFYWYRQILGQKVEFLVSFYNNEISEKSEIFDDQFSVERPDGSNFTLKIRSTKLEDSAMYFCASSVLGEKLFFGSGTQLSVL.

There are a few counts of this clonotype. V gene TRBV18 combines with J gene TRBJ2-6; maybe TRBD1 (6 bases). The CDR3 is 21 amino acids. Trimming stripped 1 base from V and 1 base from J, with 23 bases between. The V gene's germline CDR1 is KGHSH and CDR2 LQKENI. CDR3 coding DNA: TGTGCCAGCTCACCACTCGGACTTACAGGGACCCTCGGGTCTGGGGCCAACGTCCTGACTTTC. Protein: CASSPLGLTGTLGSGANVLTF. Full variable domain (rest looked up from reference TRBV18 and TRBJ2-6): NAGVMQNPRHLVRRRGQEARLRCSPMKGHSHVYWYRQLPEEGLKFMVYLQKENIIDESGMPKERFSAEFPKEGPSILRIQQVVRGDSAAYFCASSPLGLTGTLGSGANVLTFGAGSRLTVL.

The rearrangement uses TRBV7-9 and TRBJ2-7, with 9 bases fitting TRBD1. The CDR3 sequence is 15 residues long. V lost 4 bases, J lost 2 bases, and 6 bases stayed unmatched. The germline gives CDR1 SEHNR, CDR2 FQNEAQ (reference sequence). The CDR3 spells CASSSSDRGPYEQYF. Here the CDR3 DNA reads TGTGCCAGCAGCTCTTCGGACAGGGGCCCCTACGAGCAGTACTTC.

The chain employs TRBV11-2 and TRBJ1-4; D unresolved. CDR1 and CDR2 (germline): SGHAT, FQNNGV. Trimming stripped 0 bases from V and 5 bases from J, with 13 bases between. The CDR3 runs to 16 residues. This chain's CDR3 is CASSLDSEPTNEKLFF. The CDR3 DNA reads TGTGCCAGCAGCTTAGATTCGGAGCCTACAAATGAAAAACTGTTTTTT.

V is TRBV5-1 and J is TRBJ2-5; the match to TRBD1 covers 8 bases. Per germline, CDR1 SGHRS and CDR2 YFSETQ. The ends lost 3 bases at V and 11 bases at J; junction bases unmatched: 9. The CDR3 has 13 residues. The CDR3 spells CASSSGQDKSQYF. Here the CDR3 DNA reads TGCGCCAGCAGCTCGGGACAGGATAAATCTCAGTACTTC.

The V call is TRBV4-3, the J call TRBJ2-7; D is unclear. The germline V gene has CDR1 LGHNA and CDR2 YSLEER. CDR3 length: 15 residues. V was shortened by 0 bases and J by 6 bases, with 15 bases between the two germline ends. The CDR3 region has the DNA TGCGCCAGCAGCCAAGAAAGACTGGGCAGACTCGAGCAGTACTTC. It specifies CASSQERLGRLEQYF.